Described below is a single T cell receptor beta chain sequence and its context. Its antigen specificity is not known. Nothing much larger sits one base from this clone, and base qualities are not available. This sample is drawn from a study of blood T cell repertoires in COVID-19 (dated by TCRdb to 2018 to 2021). As for the study more broadly: Samples from collaborators originated in the United States, Italy and Spain and spanned both the acute and convalescent phases of COVID-19. A de-identified subject ID, COVID-19 status, age in years and sex were almost always included in the sample metadata. Samples came from the ongoing ImmuneRACE study (first 160 participants) plus 1,254 subjects from 6 global collaborators. Where available, HLA class I and class II types were taken from metadata supplied by the sample provider and were not determined by assay-based typing. The material from the prospective study consisted of cDNA or gDNA derived from T cells, B-cell-depleted T cells, or PBMCs. Deeply sampled blood TCRbeta repertoires from subjects exposed to, actively infected with, or recovered from COVID-19 were included in the dataset. The repertoires were released in a freely available public database intended as a resource for research on the immune response to SARS-CoV-2. Study-wide conclusions, independent of this receptor: Clinical and demographic metadata were provided uncurated, with the amount varying by source and participant.

TCRbeta CDR3 regions were amplified from genomic DNA using the immunoSEQ Assay, a bias-controlled multiplex PCR. The study's own analysis went as follows. Within the assay, amplification of reference gene primers was used to estimate how many nucleated cells each sample contained. To quantify the absolute abundance of each unique TCRbeta CDR3 rearrangement, sequence reads were collapsed and filtered. Productive Simpson clonality was computed per sample as the square root of Simpson's diversity index over productive rearrangements. The clones in this table, taken by TCRdb from immuneACCESS, are in-frame only. Not every clone is retained; where verified, under half of the shortfall comes from an unresolved V gene, and the cause of the rest is unknown. That table gives V, J and clone size, and the DNA gave D and trimming. The sample contains fewer than 30,000 clones, 85% of them found a single time. The top ten clonotypes cover about a quarter of the sample.

The trim is 1 base for V and 3 bases for J, with a gap of 14 bases between the germline ends. The CDR3, cysteine through phenylalanine, is 16 amino acids long. Only the CDR3 part of the read is kept: 48 bases, read in frame from the first base. CDR1 and CDR2, per the germline V gene, are SGHNT and YENEEA. The collaborating institutions used their own protocols to collect whole blood in K2EDTA tubes. Collaborator samples were shipped for TCRbeta analysis as frozen whole blood, isolated PBMCs, or DNA extracted from either sample type. This TCR was sampled from a human donor in a cohort sampled during active COVID-19. This chain joins TRBV11-3 to TRBJ2-3; 7 matching bases give a weak D call of TRBD2. Sequencing was done on a sample of peripheral blood. The CDR3 reads CASSLGTGGHTDTQYF. The DNA reads TGTGCCAGCAGCTTAGGCACGGGGGGCCATACAGATACGCAGTATTTT.